This TCR beta chain was identified in a study of sequential checkpoint blockade in melanoma. This clone was seen a handful of times. V lost 4 bases to trimming and J lost 7 bases, with 18 bases between them. CDR3 length: 15 residues. Per germline, CDR1 SGHRS and CDR2 YFSETQ. Treatment of the sample: randomized to nivolumab then ipilimumab (arm A) or the reverse (arm B). DNA-damaging chemotherapy had not been given to any patient beforehand. Data came from immunoSEQ multiplex PCR; TCRdb stores just in-frame clones and leaves some out. The repertoire holds some 2,900 clones, with roughly a quarter as singletons.

This chain joins TRBV5-1 and TRBJ1-5; a possible D gene is TRBD1 (5 bases). This clonotype was obtained from a human donor with melanoma. The sequences come from tumor tissue (inferred from file names), collected from a patient given nivolumab and ipilimumab in sequence. The DNA for the CDR3 is TGCGCCAGCAGCCAATTTTCGGGGCTTGGGCAGCCCCAGCATTTT. Translation: CASSQFSGLGQPQHF.